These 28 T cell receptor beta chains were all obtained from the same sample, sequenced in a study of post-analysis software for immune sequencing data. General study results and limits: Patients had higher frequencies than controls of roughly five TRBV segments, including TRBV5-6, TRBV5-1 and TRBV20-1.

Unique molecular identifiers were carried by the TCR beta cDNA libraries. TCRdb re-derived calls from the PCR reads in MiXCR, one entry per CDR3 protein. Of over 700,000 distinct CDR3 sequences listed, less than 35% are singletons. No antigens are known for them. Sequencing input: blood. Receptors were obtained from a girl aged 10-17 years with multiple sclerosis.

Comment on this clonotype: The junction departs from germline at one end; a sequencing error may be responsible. The DNA of the CDR3 is TGTGCCAGCAGTGACGTGGCCTCCAATAAGCAGTTCTTC. Encoded protein: CASSDVASNKQFF. The V call is TRBV6-1, the J call TRBJ2-1; D remains unclear. Germline CDR1 reads MNHNS; CDR2 reads SASEGT. CDR3 length: 13 amino acids.

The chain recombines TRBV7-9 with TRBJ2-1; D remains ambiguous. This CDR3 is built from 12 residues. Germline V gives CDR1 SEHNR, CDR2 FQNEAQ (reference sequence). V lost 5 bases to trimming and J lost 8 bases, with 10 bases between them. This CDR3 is CASSAWQDEQFF. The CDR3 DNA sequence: TGTGCCAGCAGCGCCTGGCAGGATGAGCAGTTCTTC.

The CDR3: CSTNRGRESDTQYF. CDR3 bases: TGCAGTACTAACAGGGGGCGCGAGTCAGATACGCAGTATTTT. This chain uses TRBV20-1 with TRBJ2-3, with TRBD1 matching over 9 bases. With V trimmed by 8 bases and J by 4 bases, 10 bases remained unmatched. The CDR3 has 14 residues. Germline V CDR1 and CDR2: DFQATT, SNEGSKA (reference sequence).

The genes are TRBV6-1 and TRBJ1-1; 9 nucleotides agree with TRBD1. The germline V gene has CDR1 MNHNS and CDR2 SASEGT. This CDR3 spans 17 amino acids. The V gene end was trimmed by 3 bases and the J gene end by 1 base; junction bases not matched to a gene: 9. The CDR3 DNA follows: TGTGCCAGCAGTGAGAGAGACAGGGGGATGCCGAACACTGAAGCTTTCTTT. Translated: CASSERDRGMPNTEAFF.

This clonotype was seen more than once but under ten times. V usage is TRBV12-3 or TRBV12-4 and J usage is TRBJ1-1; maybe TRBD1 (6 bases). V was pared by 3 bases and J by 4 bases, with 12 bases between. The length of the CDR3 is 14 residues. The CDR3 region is CASSFGVRGTEAFF. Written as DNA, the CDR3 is TGTGCCAGCAGTTTTGGGGTCAGGGGCACTGAAGCTTTCTTT.

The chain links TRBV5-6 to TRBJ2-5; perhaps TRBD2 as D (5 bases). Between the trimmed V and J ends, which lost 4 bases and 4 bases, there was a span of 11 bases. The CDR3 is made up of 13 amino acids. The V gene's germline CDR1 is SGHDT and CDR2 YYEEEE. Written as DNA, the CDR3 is TGTGCCAGCAGCCCCCAAAGCGGAGAGACCCAGTACTTC. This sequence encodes CASSPQSGETQYF.

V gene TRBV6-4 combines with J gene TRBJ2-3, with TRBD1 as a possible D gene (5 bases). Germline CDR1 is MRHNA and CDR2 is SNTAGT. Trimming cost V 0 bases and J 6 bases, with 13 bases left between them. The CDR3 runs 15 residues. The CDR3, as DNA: TGTGCCAGCAGTGACTCGGCAGGGAAAGGCGATACGCAGTATTTT. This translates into CASSDSAGKGDTQYF.

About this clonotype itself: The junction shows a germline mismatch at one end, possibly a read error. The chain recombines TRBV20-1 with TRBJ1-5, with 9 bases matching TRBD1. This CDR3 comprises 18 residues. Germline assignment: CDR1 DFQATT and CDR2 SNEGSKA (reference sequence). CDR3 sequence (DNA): TGCAGTGCTGGGGGGGGACAGGGTCCCTATTATAGCAATCGGCCCCAGCATTTT. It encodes CSAGGGQGPYYSNRPQHF.

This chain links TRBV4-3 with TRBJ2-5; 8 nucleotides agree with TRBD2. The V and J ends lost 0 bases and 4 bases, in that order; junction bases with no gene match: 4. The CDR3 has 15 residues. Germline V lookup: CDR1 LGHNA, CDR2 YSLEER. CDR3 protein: CASSQERTSPETQYF. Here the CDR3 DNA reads TGCGCCAGCAGCCAAGAGAGGACTAGCCCAGAGACCCAGTACTTC.

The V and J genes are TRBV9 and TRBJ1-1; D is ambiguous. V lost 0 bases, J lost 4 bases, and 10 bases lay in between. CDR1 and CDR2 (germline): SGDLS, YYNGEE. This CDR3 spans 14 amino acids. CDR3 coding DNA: TGTGCCAGCAGCGTAGTCGTCGAAGGCACTGAAGCTTTCTTT. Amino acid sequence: CASSVVVEGTEAFF.

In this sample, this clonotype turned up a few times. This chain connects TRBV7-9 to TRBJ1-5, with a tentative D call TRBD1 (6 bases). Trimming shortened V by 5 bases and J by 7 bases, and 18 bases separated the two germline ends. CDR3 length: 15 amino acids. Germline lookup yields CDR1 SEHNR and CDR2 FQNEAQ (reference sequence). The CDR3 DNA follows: TGTGCCAGCAGCCCTACTACAGGGATTGGACAGCCCCAGCATTTT. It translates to CASSPTTGIGQPQHF.

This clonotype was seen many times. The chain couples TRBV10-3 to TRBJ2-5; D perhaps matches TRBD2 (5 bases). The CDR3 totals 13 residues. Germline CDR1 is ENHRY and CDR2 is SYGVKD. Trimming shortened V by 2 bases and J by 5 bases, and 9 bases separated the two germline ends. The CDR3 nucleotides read TGTGCCATCAGTGAGGACTATCGGGAGACCCAGTACTTC. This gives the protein CAISEDYRETQYF.

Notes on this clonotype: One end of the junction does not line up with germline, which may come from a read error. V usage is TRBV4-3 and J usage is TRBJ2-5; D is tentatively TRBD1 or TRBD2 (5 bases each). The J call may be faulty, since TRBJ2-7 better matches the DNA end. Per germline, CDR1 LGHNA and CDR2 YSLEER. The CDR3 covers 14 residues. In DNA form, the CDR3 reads TGCACCAGCAGCCGGACACAGGACTTGTACGAGCAGTACTTC. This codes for CTSSRTQDLYEQYF.

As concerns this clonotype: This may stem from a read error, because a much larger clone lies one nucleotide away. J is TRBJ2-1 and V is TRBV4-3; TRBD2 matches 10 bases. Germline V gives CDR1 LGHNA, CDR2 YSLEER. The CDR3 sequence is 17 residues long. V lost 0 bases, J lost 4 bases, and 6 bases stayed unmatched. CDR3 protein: CASSQDLGAGGYNEQFF. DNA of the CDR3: TGCGCCAGCAGCCAAGATCTGGGAGCGGGAGGGTACAATGAGCAGTTCTTC.

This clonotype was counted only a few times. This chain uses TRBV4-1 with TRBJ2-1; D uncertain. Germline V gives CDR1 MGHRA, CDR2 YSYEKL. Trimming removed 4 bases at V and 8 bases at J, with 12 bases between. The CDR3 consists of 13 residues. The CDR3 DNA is TGCGCCAGCAGCCCAAGCCCCGGCTATGAGCAGTTCTTC. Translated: CASSPSPGYEQFF.

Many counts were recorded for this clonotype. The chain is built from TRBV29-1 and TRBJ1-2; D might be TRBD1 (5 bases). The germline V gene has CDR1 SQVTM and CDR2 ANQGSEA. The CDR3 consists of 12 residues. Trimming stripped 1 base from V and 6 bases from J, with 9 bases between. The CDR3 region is CSVEGGANGYTF. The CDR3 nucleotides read TGCAGCGTTGAAGGTGGGGCAAATGGCTACACCTTC.

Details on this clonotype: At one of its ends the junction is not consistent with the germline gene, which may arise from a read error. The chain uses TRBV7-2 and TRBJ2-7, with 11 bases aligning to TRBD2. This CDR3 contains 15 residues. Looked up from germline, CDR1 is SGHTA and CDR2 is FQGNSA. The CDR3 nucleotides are TGTGCCGGCAGCTCTCGACTAGCGGGAAACTACGAGCAGTACTTC. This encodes CAGSSRLAGNYEQYF.

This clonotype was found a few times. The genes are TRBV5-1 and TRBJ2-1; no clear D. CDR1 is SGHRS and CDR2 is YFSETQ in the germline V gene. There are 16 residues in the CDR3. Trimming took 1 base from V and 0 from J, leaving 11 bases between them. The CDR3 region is CASSLLQLSSYNEQFF. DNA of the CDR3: TGCGCCAGCAGCTTGCTACAGCTAAGCTCCTACAATGAGCAGTTCTTC.

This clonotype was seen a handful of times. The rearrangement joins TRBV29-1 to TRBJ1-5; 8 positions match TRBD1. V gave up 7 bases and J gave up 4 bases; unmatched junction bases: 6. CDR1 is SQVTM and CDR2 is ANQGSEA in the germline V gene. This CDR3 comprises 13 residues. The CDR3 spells CSAQTGENQPQHF. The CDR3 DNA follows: TGCAGCGCCCAGACAGGGGAAAATCAGCCCCAGCATTTT.

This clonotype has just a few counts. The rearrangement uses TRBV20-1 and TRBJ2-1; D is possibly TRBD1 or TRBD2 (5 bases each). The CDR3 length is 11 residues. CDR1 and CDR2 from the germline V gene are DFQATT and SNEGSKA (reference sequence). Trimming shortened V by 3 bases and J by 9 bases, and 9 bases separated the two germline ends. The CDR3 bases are TGCAGTGCTAGGAGAGGGGCTGAGCAGTTCTTC. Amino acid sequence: CSARRGAEQFF.

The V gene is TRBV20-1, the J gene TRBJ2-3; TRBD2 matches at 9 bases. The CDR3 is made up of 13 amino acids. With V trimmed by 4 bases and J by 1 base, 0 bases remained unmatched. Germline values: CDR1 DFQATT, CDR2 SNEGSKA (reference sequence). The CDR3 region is CSATSGGTDTQYF. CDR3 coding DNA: TGCAGTGCTACTAGCGGGGGCACAGATACGCAGTATTTT.

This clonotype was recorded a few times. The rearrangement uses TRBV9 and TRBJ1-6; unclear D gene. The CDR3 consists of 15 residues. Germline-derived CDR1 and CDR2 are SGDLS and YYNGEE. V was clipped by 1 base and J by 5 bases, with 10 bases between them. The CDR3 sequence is CASSVLGSHNSPLHF. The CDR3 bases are TGTGCCAGCAGCGTACTCGGCAGCCATAATTCACCCCTCCACTTT.

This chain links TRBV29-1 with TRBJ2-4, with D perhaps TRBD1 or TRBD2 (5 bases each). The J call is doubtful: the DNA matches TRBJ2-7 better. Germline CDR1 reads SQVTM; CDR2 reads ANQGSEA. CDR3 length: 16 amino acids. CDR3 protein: CSVEDRGRDSSYEQYF. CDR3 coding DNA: TGCAGCGTTGAAGATCGGGGCAGGGATTCGAGCTACGAGCAGTACTTC.

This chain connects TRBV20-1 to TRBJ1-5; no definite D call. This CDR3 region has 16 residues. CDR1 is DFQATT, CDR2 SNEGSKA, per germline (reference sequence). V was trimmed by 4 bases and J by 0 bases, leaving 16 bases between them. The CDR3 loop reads CSAIPATRYSNQPQHF. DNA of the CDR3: TGCAGTGCTATCCCGGCGACCCGCTATAGCAATCAGCCCCAGCATTTT.

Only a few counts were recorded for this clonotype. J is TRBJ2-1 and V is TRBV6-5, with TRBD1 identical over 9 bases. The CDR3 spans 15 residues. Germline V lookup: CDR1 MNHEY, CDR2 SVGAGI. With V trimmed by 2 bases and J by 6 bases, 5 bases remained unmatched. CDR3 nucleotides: TGTGCCAGCAGTTACAGGGACAGGGAAATCAATGAGCAGTTCTTC. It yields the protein CASSYRDREINEQFF.

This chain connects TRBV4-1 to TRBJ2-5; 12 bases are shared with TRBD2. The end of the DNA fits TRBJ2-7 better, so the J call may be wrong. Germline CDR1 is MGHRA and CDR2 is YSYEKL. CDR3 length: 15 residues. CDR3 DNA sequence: TGCGCCAGCAGCCACAGACTAGCGGGAGTCTACGAGCAGTACTTC. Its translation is CASSHRLAGVYEQYF.

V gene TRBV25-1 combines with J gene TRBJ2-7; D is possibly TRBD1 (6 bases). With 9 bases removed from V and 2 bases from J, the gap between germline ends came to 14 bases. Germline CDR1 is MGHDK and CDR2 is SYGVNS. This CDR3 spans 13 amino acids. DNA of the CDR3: TGTGCCAGTGCCAAGACAGGAACCTACGAGCAGTACTTC. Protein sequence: CASAKTGTYEQYF.

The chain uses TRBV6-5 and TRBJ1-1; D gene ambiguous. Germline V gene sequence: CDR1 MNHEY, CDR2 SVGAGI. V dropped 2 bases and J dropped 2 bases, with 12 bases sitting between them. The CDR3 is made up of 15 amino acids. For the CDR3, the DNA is TGTGCCAGCAGTTACGTGGGGAGGTCTAACACTGAAGCTTTCTTT. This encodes CASSYVGRSNTEAFF.